This TCR beta chain originates from a study of vaccination effects on CD4 cells after COVID-19. In the study overall: Sequencing in the ViraFEST assay came after antigen-specific CD4+ T cells had been expanded with viral peptide pools, which were used to stimulate PBMC. Wells each received around 2.2 million PBMC, cultured with 10 IU/ml IL-2 and about 9 ug/ml peptides.

TCRdb's copy holds only in-frame clones and misses some; the assay was immunoSEQ multiplex PCR. The profile shows 50,000 to 80,000 clones, 70% to 80% of them singletons. The culture ran for about 10 days, and then CD4+ T cells were isolated. Two-dose vaccination with either BNT162b2 or mRNA-1273 was given to the participants. No vaccinee had earlier SARS-CoV-2 infection, and nucleocapsid antibodies were negative. In regard to this clone: Its antigen is currently unknown.

The sequencing used CD4+ T cells from PBMCs cultured without peptide, collected after COVID-19 vaccination. The sequence came from a human donor who received a COVID-19 vaccine.

The CDR3 is CASSRRSTDTQYF. The CDR3 nucleotides read TGTGCCAGCAGCCGACGGAGCACAGATACGCAGTATTTT. J is TRBJ2-3 and V is TRBV3-1 (or the pseudogene TRBV3-2); D is unclear. V was pared by 4 bases and J by 0 bases, with 5 bases between. This CDR3 has 13 amino acids. CDR1 is LGHDT and CDR2 is YNNKEL in the germline V gene (reference sequence).